Shown below are 10 T cell receptor beta chains from a single sample sequenced in a study of T cell responses to AZD1222 COVID-19 vaccine. Produced via immunoSEQ multiplex PCR; TCRdb's table is partial and in-frame only. The table lists 130,000 to 150,000 clones, roughly 88% of them singletons. Sequenced here: peripheral blood, sampled on day 0 of AZD1222 vaccination. Source of these receptors: an adult in good health.

This sequence joins TRBV3-1 (or the pseudogene TRBV3-2) and TRBJ2-1, with TRBD1 matching over 9 bases. Germline assignment: CDR1 LGHDT and CDR2 YNNKEL (reference sequence). The CDR3 spans 16 residues. The ends lost 3 bases at V and 9 bases at J; junction bases unmatched: 12. This CDR3 reads CASSHHRGQGEGEQFF. CDR3 in DNA: TGTGCCAGCAGCCACCATCGGGGACAGGGCGAGGGTGAGCAGTTCTTC.

The rearrangement uses TRBV15 and TRBJ1-1; tentatively, D is TRBD1 (6 bases). The germline V and J ends were trimmed by 0 bases and 4 bases, with 12 bases remaining between them. The CDR3 is made up of 15 amino acids. Per germline, CDR1 LNHNV and CDR2 YYDKDF (reference sequence). The CDR3 nucleotides are TGTGCCACCAGCAGAGAGGCATCCAGGGGCACTGAAGCTTTCTTT. This codes for CATSREASRGTEAFF.

The V and J genes are TRBV5-1 and TRBJ1-4, with D possibly matching TRBD1 (5 bases). Trimming pared 4 bases from V and 8 bases from J, leaving 15 bases between. The CDR3 sequence is 14 residues long. Germline CDR1 is SGHRS and CDR2 is YFSETQ. The CDR3 spells CASSNRDSGEKLFF. The CDR3 DNA reads as TGCGCCAGCAGCAACCGGGACTCGGGGGAAAAACTGTTTTTT.

This chain joins TRBV9 and TRBJ2-2; the D gene could be TRBD1 or TRBD2 (6 bases each). V was pared by 4 bases and J by 5 bases, with 18 bases between. Germline CDR1 is SGDLS and CDR2 is YYNGEE. The CDR3 covers 16 residues. CDR3 nucleotide sequence: TGTGCCAGCAGCCCTTTCGGGGGCAGCGGAACCGGGGAGCTGTTTTTT. Protein: CASSPFGGSGTGELFF.

The V gene is TRBV28, the J gene TRBJ2-4; tentatively, D is TRBD2 (6 bases). V lost 7 bases and J 0 bases, leaving 22 bases between the germline ends. This CDR3 has 18 residues. Germline values: CDR1 MDHEN, CDR2 SYDVKM. The DNA for the CDR3 is TGTGCCAGCACCAGAGCACCGGGACTTGCCCTAGCCAAAAACATTCAGTACTTC. This sequence encodes CASTRAPGLALAKNIQYF.

The chain couples TRBV9 to TRBJ1-1; D perhaps matches TRBD1 (5 bases). Germline CDR1 reads SGDLS; CDR2 reads YYNGEE. The V end lost 0 bases, the J end lost 4 bases, and 19 bases lay between the germline ends. This CDR3 comprises 17 residues. Here the CDR3 DNA reads TGTGCCAGCAGCGTAGCAGGGACGGGGCCCCTGAGCACTGAAGCTTTCTTT. Its protein is CASSVAGTGPLSTEAFF.

This clone was recorded once. The chain has TRBV10-3 and TRBJ2-7, with a tentative D call TRBD2 (6 bases). This CDR3 contains 15 residues. V was clipped by 6 bases and J by 3 bases, with 18 bases between them. Germline assignment: CDR1 ENHRY and CDR2 SYGVKD. The CDR3 DNA reads as TGTGCCATCAGAAATGTGGGGGGTGGTAACTACGAGCAGTACTTC. The encoded protein is CAIRNVGGGNYEQYF.

This clone was detected only once. The CDR3 coding sequence is TGTGCCAGCAGCCAAGATGCGTTTTGGGGTTCTGGGGCCAACGTCCTGACTTTC. Translation gives CASSQDAFWGSGANVLTF. V and J are TRBV3-1 (or the pseudogene TRBV3-2) and TRBJ2-6; D not certain. Per the germline V gene, CDR1 is LGHDT and CDR2 is YNNKEL (reference sequence). Trimming removed 0 bases at V and 1 base at J, with 13 bases between. The CDR3 has 18 amino acids.

This clone showed up just once. The chain joins TRBV6-5 to TRBJ1-2; D is ambiguous. Trimming stripped 4 bases from V and 2 bases from J, with 11 bases between. The CDR3 extends over 14 amino acids. In germline, CDR1 is MNHEY, CDR2 SVGAGI. CDR3 sequence: CASSLAGANYGYTF. The CDR3 DNA follows: TGTGCCAGCAGTTTAGCGGGAGCCAACTATGGCTACACCTTC.

In DNA, the CDR3 is TGTGCCAGCAGTTACCCATCCGCGGGGGACAATGAGCAGTTCTTC. Amino acid sequence: CASSYPSAGDNEQFF. The rearrangement links TRBV6-2 or TRBV6-3 to TRBJ2-1; 7 bases line up with TRBD2. Germline V gives CDR1 MNHEY, CDR2 SVGEGT. V lost 2 bases and J lost 5; bases outside the gene matches: 6. The CDR3 totals 15 residues.